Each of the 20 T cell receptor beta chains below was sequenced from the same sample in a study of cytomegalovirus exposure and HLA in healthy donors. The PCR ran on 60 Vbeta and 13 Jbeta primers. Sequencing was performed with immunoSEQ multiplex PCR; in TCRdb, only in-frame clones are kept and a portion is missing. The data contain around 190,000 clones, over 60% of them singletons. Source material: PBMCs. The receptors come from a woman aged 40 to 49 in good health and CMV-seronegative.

Written as DNA, the CDR3 is TGTGCCAGCTCACCAGGACTAGCGGTGCAAAGGGGGGAAAACATTCAGTACTTC. This sequence encodes CASSPGLAVQRGENIQYF. The chain uses TRBV18 and TRBJ2-4; 10 bases fit TRBD2. Germline trimming cut 2 bases from V and 5 bases from J; bases unmatched to any gene: 12. The CDR3 is made up of 18 amino acids. Germline CDR1 reads KGHSH; CDR2 reads LQKENI. Complete variable domain (other parts from reference TRBV18 and TRBJ2-4): NAGVMQNPRHLVRRRGQEARLRCSPMKGHSHVYWYRQLPEEGLKFMVYLQKENIIDESGMPKERFSAEFPKEGPSILRIQQVVRGDSAAYFCASSPGLAVQRGENIQYFGAGTRLSVL.

Here the CDR3 reads CASSARDYSTDTQYF. The CDR3 DNA follows: TGTGCCAGCAGCGCCCGGGACTACAGCACAGATACGCAGTATTTT. The chain joins TRBV9 to TRBJ2-3; 7 nucleotides align to TRBD2. The CDR3 has 15 residues. With V trimmed by 3 bases and J by 0 bases, 4 bases remained unmatched. The germline CDR1 and CDR2 sequences are SGDLS and YYNGEE.

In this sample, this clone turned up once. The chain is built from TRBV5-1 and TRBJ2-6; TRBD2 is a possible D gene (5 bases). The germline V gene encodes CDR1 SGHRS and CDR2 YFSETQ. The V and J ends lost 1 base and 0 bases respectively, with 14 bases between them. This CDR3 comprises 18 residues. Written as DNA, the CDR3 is TGCGCCAGCAGCTTGACCGGAGGCACCCTCTCTGGGGCCAACGTCCTGACTTTC. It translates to CASSLTGGTLSGANVLTF.

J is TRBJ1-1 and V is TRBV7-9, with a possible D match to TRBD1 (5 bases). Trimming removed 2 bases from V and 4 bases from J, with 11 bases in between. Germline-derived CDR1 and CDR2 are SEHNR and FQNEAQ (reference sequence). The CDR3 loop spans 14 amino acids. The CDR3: CASSLSSGGTEAFF. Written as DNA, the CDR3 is TGTGCCAGCAGCTTAAGTTCGGGGGGCACTGAAGCTTTCTTT.

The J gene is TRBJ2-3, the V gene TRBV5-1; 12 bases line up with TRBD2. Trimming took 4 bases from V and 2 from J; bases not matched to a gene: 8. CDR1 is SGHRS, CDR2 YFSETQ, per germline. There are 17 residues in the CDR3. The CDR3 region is CASSDRLAGDNTDTQYF. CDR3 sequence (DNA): TGCGCCAGCAGCGATCGACTAGCGGGAGACAACACAGATACGCAGTATTTT.

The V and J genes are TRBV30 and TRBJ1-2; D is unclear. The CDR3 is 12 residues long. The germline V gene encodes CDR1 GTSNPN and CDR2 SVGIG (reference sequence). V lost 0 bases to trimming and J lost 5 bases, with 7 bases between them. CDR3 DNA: TGTGCCTGGAGTGTACCACAGTATGGCTACACCTTC. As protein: CAWSVPQYGYTF.

CDR3 sequence (DNA): TGTGCCAGCAGCTTCCTCTATGGCTACACCTTC. It translates to CASSFLYGYTF. The chain combines TRBV11-1 with TRBJ1-2; D ambiguous. This CDR3 has 11 amino acids. Germline V gene lookup returns CDR1 SGHAT and CDR2 FQDESV (reference sequence). Trimming pared 3 bases from V and 4 bases from J, leaving 3 bases between.

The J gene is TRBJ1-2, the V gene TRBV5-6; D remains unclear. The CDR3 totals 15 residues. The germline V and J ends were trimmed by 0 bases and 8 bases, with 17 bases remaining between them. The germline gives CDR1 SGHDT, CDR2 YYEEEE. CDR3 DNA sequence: TGTGCCAGCAGCTTGGAGTATAGGCGATGGGAGGGCTACACCTTC. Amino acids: CASSLEYRRWEGYTF.

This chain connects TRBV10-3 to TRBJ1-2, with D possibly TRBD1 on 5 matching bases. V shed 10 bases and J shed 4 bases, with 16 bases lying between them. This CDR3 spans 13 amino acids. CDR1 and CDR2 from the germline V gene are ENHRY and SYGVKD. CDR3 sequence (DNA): TGTGCCACCCGGCTGGGGCTAGGCTATGGCTACACCTTC. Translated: CATRLGLGYGYTF.

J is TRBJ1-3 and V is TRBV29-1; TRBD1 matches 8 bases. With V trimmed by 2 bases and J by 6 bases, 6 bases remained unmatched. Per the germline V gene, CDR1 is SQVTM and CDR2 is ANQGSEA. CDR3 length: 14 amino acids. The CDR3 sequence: CSVESPGGKNTIYF. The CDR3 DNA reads TGCAGCGTTGAAAGCCCAGGGGGCAAAAACACCATATATTTT. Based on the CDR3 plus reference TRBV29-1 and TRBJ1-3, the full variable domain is SAVISQKPSRDICQRGTSLTIQCQVDSQVTMMFWYRQQPGQSLTLIATANQGSEATYESGFVIDKFPISRPNLTFSTLTVSNMSPEDSSIYLCSVESPGGKNTIYFGEGSWLTVV.

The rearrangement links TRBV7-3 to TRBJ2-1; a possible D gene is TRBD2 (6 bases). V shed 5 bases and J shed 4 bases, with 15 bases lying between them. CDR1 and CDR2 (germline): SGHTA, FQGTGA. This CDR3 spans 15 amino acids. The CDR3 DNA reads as TGTGCCAGCAGCAGGGACGGGAGTAGGTACAATGAGCAGTTCTTC. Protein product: CASSRDGSRYNEQFF.

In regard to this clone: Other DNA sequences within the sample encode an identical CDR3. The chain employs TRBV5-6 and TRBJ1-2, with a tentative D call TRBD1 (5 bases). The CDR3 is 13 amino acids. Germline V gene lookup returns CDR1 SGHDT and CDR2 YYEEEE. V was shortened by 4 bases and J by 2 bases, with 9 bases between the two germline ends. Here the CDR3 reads CASSLQGNYGYTF. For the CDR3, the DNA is TGTGCCAGCAGCCTCCAGGGCAACTATGGCTACACCTTC.

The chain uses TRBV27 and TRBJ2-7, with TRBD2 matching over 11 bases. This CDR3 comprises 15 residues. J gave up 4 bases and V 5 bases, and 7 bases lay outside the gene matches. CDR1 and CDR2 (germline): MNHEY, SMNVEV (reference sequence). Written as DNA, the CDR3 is TGTGCCAGCAGTCACTTAGCGGGAGGGGTGTACGAGCAGTACTTC. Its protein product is CASSHLAGGVYEQYF.

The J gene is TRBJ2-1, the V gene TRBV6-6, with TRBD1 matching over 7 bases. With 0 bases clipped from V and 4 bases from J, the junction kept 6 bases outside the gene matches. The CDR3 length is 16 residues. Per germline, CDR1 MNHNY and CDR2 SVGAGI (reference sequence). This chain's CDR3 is CASSYSIGGGYNEQFF. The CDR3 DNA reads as TGTGCCAGCAGTTACTCGATAGGGGGCGGGTACAATGAGCAGTTCTTC.

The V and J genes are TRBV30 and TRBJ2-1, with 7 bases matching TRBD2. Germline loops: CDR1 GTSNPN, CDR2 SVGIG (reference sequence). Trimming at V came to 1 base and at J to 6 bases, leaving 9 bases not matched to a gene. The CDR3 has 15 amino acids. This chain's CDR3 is CAWSAGTNFGNEQFF. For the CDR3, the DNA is TGTGCCTGGAGTGCCGGGACTAATTTCGGCAATGAGCAGTTCTTC.

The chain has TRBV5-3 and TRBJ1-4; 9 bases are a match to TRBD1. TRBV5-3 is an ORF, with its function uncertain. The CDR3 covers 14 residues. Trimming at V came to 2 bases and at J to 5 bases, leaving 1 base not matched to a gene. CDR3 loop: CARSFGTGNEKLFF. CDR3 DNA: TGTGCCAGAAGCTTCGGGACAGGGAATGAAAAACTGTTTTTT.

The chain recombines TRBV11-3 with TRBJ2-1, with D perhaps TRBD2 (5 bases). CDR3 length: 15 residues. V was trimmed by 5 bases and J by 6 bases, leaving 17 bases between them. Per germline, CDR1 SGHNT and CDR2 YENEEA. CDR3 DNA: TGTGCCAGCAGCCCCCTCGGGGTAGCAGGCAATGAGCAGTTCTTC. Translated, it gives CASSPLGVAGNEQFF.

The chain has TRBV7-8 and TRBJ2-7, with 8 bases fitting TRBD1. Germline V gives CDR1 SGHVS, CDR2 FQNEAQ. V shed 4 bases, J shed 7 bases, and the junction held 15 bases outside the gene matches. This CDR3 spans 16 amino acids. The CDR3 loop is CASSSGGQGRREEQYF. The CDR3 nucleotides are TGTGCCAGCAGCTCTGGAGGACAGGGCCGCAGGGAAGAGCAGTACTTC. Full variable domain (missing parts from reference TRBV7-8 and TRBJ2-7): GAGVSQSPRYKVAKRGQDVALRCDPISGHVSLFWYQQALGQGPEFLTYFQNEAQLDKSGLPSDRFFAERPEGSVSTLKIQRTQQEDSAVYLCASSSGGQGRREEQYFGPGTRLTVT.

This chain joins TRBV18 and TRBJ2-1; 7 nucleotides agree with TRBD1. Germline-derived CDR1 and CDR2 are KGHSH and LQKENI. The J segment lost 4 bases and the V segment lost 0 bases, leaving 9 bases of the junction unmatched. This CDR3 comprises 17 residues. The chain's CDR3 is CASSPPLQGIEYNEQFF. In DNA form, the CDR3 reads TGTGCCAGCTCACCACCTTTACAGGGGATCGAGTACAATGAGCAGTTCTTC.

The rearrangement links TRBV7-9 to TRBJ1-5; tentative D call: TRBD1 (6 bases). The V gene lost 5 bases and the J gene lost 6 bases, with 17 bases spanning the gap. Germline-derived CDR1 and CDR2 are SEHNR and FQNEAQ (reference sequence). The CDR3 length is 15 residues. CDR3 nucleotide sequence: TGTGCCAGCAGCCCTCAGCAGGGGTCCCCTCAGCCCCAGCATTTT. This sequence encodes CASSPQQGSPQPQHF. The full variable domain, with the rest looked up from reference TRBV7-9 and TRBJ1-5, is DTGVSQNPRHKITKRGQNVTFRCDPISEHNRLYWYRQTLGQGPEFLTYFQNEAQLEKSRLLSDRFSAERPKGSFSTLEIQRTEQGDSAMYLCASSPQQGSPQPQHFGDGTRLSIL.